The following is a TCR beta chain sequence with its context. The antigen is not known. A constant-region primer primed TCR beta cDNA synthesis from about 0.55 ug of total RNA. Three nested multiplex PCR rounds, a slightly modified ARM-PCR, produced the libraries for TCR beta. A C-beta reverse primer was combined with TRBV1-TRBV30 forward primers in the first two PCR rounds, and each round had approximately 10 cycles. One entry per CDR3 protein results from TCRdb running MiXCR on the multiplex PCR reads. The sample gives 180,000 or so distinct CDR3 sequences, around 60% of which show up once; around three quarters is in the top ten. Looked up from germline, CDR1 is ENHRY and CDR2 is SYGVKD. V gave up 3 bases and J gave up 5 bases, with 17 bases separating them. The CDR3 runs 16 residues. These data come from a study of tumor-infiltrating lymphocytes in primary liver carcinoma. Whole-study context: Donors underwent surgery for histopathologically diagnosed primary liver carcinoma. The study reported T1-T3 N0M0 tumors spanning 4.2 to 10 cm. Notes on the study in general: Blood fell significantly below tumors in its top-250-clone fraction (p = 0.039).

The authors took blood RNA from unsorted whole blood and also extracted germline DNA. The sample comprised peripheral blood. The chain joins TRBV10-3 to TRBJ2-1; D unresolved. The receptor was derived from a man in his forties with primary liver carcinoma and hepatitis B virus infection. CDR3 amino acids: CAISDFSSQSNNEQFF. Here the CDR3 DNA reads TGTGCCATCAGTGATTTTAGTTCGCAGTCGAACAATGAGCAGTTCTTC.